These 26 T cell receptor beta chains originate from one sample sequenced in a study of cytotoxic CD8 clonotypes in ibrutinib-treated CLL. Some clones are missing from TCRdb's copy, which holds only in-frame ones; the method was immunoSEQ multiplex PCR. This sample yields approximately 130,000 clones, of which approximately 80% are seen a single time; less than 4% belongs to the top ten. The sequencing used PBMCs, collected after 24 months of ibrutinib treatment. The receptors originated from a human donor with chronic lymphocytic leukemia.

This chain links TRBV30 with TRBJ2-7; D is ambiguous. The CDR3 runs to 13 residues. Germline CDR1 GTSNPN, CDR2 SVGIG (reference sequence). Trimming cost V 0 bases and J 5 bases, with 11 bases left between them. The CDR3 sequence: CAWSVRADHEQYF. Here the CDR3 DNA reads TGTGCCTGGAGTGTACGGGCAGATCACGAGCAGTACTTC.

This clone turned up a few times. The chain links TRBV15 to TRBJ1-5; D gene ambiguous. The CDR3 length is 13 residues. V lost 0 bases and J 10 bases, leaving 10 bases between the germline ends. Germline V gives CDR1 LNHNV, CDR2 YYDKDF (reference sequence). The CDR3 DNA follows: TGTGCCACCAGCAGAGATATCGGGGAACCCCAGCATTTT. Translation gives CATSRDIGEPQHF.

The chain uses TRBV30 and TRBJ1-2; TRBD1 agrees at 7 bases. In germline, CDR1 is GTSNPN, CDR2 SVGIG (reference sequence). Germline trimming cut 4 bases from V and 4 bases from J; bases unmatched to any gene: 3. The CDR3 loop spans 12 amino acids. CDR3 DNA: TGTGCCTGGATGACAGGGCTCTATGGCTACACCTTC. As protein: CAWMTGLYGYTF.

The gene calls are TRBV6-1 and TRBJ2-6; D not resolved. CDR3 length equals 15 residues. The germline gives CDR1 MNHNS, CDR2 SASEGT. The germline V and J ends were trimmed by 4 bases and 0 bases, with 7 bases remaining between them. Written as DNA, the CDR3 is TGTGCCAGCAGTGTACAACCCTCTGGGGCCAACGTCCTGACTTTC. Protein product: CASSVQPSGANVLTF.

The chain recombines TRBV11-1 with TRBJ2-6; 7 nucleotides line up with TRBD2. V was pared by 2 bases and J by 1 base, with 8 bases of the junction left unmatched. The CDR3 is 18 amino acids. The germline CDR1 and CDR2 sequences are SGHAT and FQDESV (reference sequence). The CDR3 loop is CASSLILGRGSGANVLTF. The CDR3 DNA reads as TGTGCCAGCAGCTTAATTCTGGGGCGGGGGTCTGGGGCCAACGTCCTGACTTTC.

The chain couples TRBV16 to TRBJ1-2; TRBD1 matches 8 bases. CDR3 length: 16 residues. Trimming at V came to 2 bases and at J to 4 bases, leaving 9 bases not matched to a gene. CDR1 and CDR2 from the germline V gene are KGHSY and FQNENV. In DNA, the CDR3 is TGTGCCAGCAGCCAACTACAATCCGGGACAGGCTATGGCTACACCTTC. Translating gives CASSQLQSGTGYGYTF. The complete variable domain, with remaining parts taken from reference TRBV16 and TRBJ1-2, reads GEEVAQTPKHLVRGEGQKAKLYCAPIKGHSYVFWYQQVLKNEFKFLISFQNENVFDETGMPKERFSAKCLPNSPCSLEIQATKLEDSAVYFCASSQLQSGTGYGYTFGSGTRLTVV.

This CDR3 is CASSYSPYNSPLHF. CDR3 nucleotide sequence: TGTGCCAGCAGTTACTCCCCCTATAATTCACCCCTCCACTTT. This chain links TRBV6-5 with TRBJ1-6; no clear D gene. The CDR3 length is 14 residues. V gave up 0 bases and J gave up 2 bases, with 2 bases separating them. The germline V gene encodes CDR1 MNHEY and CDR2 SVGAGI.

This clone was found once. Other DNA sequences from this sample encode an identical CDR3 as well. This chain uses TRBV7-3 with TRBJ2-5; a weak D match, TRBD1 (7 bases). V was cut by 2 bases and J by 4 bases, with 11 bases left in between. Germline V lookup: CDR1 SGHTA, CDR2 FQGTGA. This CDR3 contains 14 residues. CDR3 amino acids: CASSLQGGGETQYF. As DNA, the CDR3 is TGTGCCAGCAGCTTACAGGGGGGTGGAGAGACCCAGTACTTC.

The rearrangement joins TRBV10-3 to TRBJ1-1; maybe TRBD1 (5 bases). Germline CDR1 ENHRY, CDR2 SYGVKD. The CDR3 loop spans 13 amino acids. V was trimmed by 7 bases and J by 1 base, leaving 10 bases between them. CDR3 sequence reads: CAINTQGNTEAFF. The CDR3 coding sequence is TGTGCCATCAACACCCAGGGGAACACTGAAGCTTTCTTT.

The rearrangement links TRBV6-5 to TRBJ2-1, with D possibly being TRBD1 (6 bases). Germline V gene data show CDR1 as MNHEY and CDR2 as SVGAGI. This CDR3 has 14 residues. V was cut by 1 base and J by 8 bases, with 12 bases left in between. CDR3 sequence: CASSYFYRADEQFF. The CDR3 DNA follows: TGTGCCAGCAGTTACTTTTACAGGGCCGATGAGCAGTTCTTC.

V gene TRBV6-5 combines with J gene TRBJ1-2; D not certain. V shed 11 bases and J shed 4 bases, with 17 bases lying between them. The germline V gene encodes CDR1 MNHEY and CDR2 SVGAGI. CDR3 size: 13 residues. The CDR3 here is CAVLGPSRYGYTF. The CDR3 DNA reads TGTGCCGTTTTAGGACCCTCGCGCTATGGCTACACCTTC.

The rearrangement joins TRBV30 to TRBJ2-7; 7 positions agree with TRBD1. CDR3 size: 11 residues. V was pared by 1 base and J by 7 bases, with 1 base of the junction left unmatched. Germline V gene lookup returns CDR1 GTSNPN and CDR2 SVGIG (reference sequence). The CDR3 here is CAWSDRGEQYF. The DNA for the CDR3 is TGTGCCTGGAGTGACAGGGGTGAGCAGTACTTC.

The chain employs TRBV18 and TRBJ1-1, with a weak D call TRBD1 (5 bases). Trimming took off 7 bases at V and 1 base at J, with 7 bases between the two ends. This CDR3 has 12 residues. The germline gives CDR1 KGHSH, CDR2 LQKENI. CDR3 region: CASWGGNTEAFF. The CDR3 bases are TGTGCCAGCTGGGGGGGGAACACTGAAGCTTTCTTT.

The CDR3 coding sequence is TGCGCCAGCAGGGAGGTAGACGACACTGAAGCTTTCTTT. Protein product: CASREVDDTEAFF. The chain joins TRBV5-1 to TRBJ1-1; unclear D gene. This CDR3 has 13 amino acids. V lost 5 bases to trimming and J lost 3 bases, with 11 bases between them. Germline assignment: CDR1 SGHRS and CDR2 YFSETQ.

V gene TRBV19 combines with J gene TRBJ1-6; D remains ambiguous. The CDR3 is 13 amino acids. CDR1 and CDR2 (germline): LNHDA, SQIVND (reference sequence). V lost 6 bases to trimming and J lost 7 bases, with 10 bases between them. CDR3 in amino acids: CASRESQNSPLHF. CDR3 bases: TGTGCCAGTAGAGAGAGCCAGAATTCACCCCTCCACTTT.

The chain is built from TRBV7-2 and TRBJ2-7, with 12 nucleotides matching TRBD2. This CDR3 contains 15 residues. V shed 4 bases, J shed 7 bases, and the junction held 8 bases outside the gene matches. The germline CDR1 and CDR2 sequences are SGHTA and FQGNSA. The CDR3 nucleotides read TGTGCCAGCAGCTACGGACTAGCGGGGTCGGGGGAGCAGTACTTC. Amino acids: CASSYGLAGSGEQYF. Together with reference TRBV7-2 and TRBJ2-7, the CDR3 gives the full variable domain: GAGVSQSPSNKVTEKGKDVELRCDPISGHTALYWYRQSLGQGLEFLIYFQGNSAPDKSGLPSDRFSAERTGGSVSTLTIQRTQQEDSAVYLCASSYGLAGSGEQYFGPGTRLTVT.

DNA of the CDR3: TGTGCCAGCAGCCCTGGGACAGTCCGAACCTACGAGCAGTACTTC. Its protein is CASSPGTVRTYEQYF. The rearrangement joins TRBV5-4 to TRBJ2-7; 7 bases are a match to TRBD1. Trimming at V came to 4 bases and at J to 2 bases, leaving 9 bases not matched to a gene. The germline gives CDR1 SGHNT, CDR2 YYREEE (reference sequence). This CDR3 is 15 amino acids long.

The V call is TRBV2, the J call TRBJ2-1, with 15 bases that match TRBD2. Germline-derived CDR1 and CDR2 are SNHLY and FYNNEI. The J segment lost 7 bases and the V segment lost 5 bases, leaving 21 bases of the junction unmatched. This CDR3 is 21 amino acids long. The CDR3 loop is CASSPGQGRRTSGGAGNEQFF. DNA for the CDR3: TGTGCCAGCAGTCCGGGACAGGGGAGGCGGACTAGCGGGGGGGCTGGGAATGAGCAGTTCTTC.

The chain joins TRBV6-1 to TRBJ2-4; D gene uncertain. The CDR3 is made up of 16 amino acids. CDR1 and CDR2 from the germline V gene are MNHNS and SASEGT. V lost 2 bases and J lost 0, with 11 bases in between. CDR3 DNA sequence: TGTGCCAGCAGTGAACGGCCTGTGCTAGCCAAAAACATTCAGTACTTC. This encodes CASSERPVLAKNIQYF.

This clone was picked up one time. The chain has TRBV27 and TRBJ2-1; the D gene is possibly TRBD1 (5 bases). Trimming shortened V by 0 bases and J by 0 bases, and 18 bases separated the two germline ends. CDR3 length: 19 amino acids. Germline V lookup: CDR1 MNHEY, CDR2 SMNVEV (reference sequence). CDR3 protein: CASSLSRWTTRSSYNEQFF. Here the CDR3 DNA reads TGTGCCAGCAGTTTATCGAGGTGGACAACCCGAAGCTCCTACAATGAGCAGTTCTTC.

This clone appeared once. The chain combines TRBV15 with TRBJ2-1, with 11 bases identical to TRBD2. The germline V gene encodes CDR1 LNHNV and CDR2 YYDKDF (reference sequence). The CDR3 is 16 amino acids. Unmatched junction bases numbered 4, after V lost 2 bases and J lost 4 bases. In DNA, the CDR3 is TGTGCCACCAGCAGATCTGGACTAGCGGGTTACAATGAGCAGTTCTTC. Encoded protein: CATSRSGLAGYNEQFF.

The chain joins TRBV19 to TRBJ1-2, with D possibly matching TRBD1 (5 bases). The CDR3 is 12 residues long. V was pared by 6 bases and J by 4 bases, with 9 bases between. Germline CDR1 LNHDA, CDR2 SQIVND (reference sequence). The CDR3 DNA reads as TGTGCCAGTAGCGAGGACATCTATGGCTACACCTTC. Residues: CASSEDIYGYTF.

The chain links TRBV11-2 to TRBJ2-5; TRBD2 is a possible D gene (5 bases). With the DNA end fitting TRBJ2-7 better, the J assignment may be wrong. The germline V gene encodes CDR1 SGHAT and CDR2 FQNNGV. The CDR3 consists of 11 residues. The CDR3 region has the DNA TGTGCCAGCAGCCCGGGGTACGAGCAGTACTTC. Residues: CASSPGYEQYF.

V usage is TRBV7-8 and J usage is TRBJ1-4, with 7 bases aligning to TRBD1. Trimming removed 4 bases from V and 4 bases from J; junction bases left unmatched: 9. Germline lookup yields CDR1 SGHVS and CDR2 FQNEAQ. CDR3 size: 16 residues. Here the CDR3 reads CASSSILRDSNEKLFF. CDR3 in DNA: TGTGCCAGCAGCTCAATACTCCGGGACAGTAATGAAAAACTGTTTTTT.

The gene calls are TRBV5-1 and TRBJ2-5, with a tentative D call TRBD2 (7 bases). CDR1 is SGHRS and CDR2 is YFSETQ in the germline V gene. Trimming stripped 4 bases from V and 7 bases from J, with 26 bases between. The CDR3 covers 17 residues. The CDR3 reads CASSTLPAGATEGTQYF. As DNA, the CDR3 is TGCGCCAGCAGCACCCTACCGGCGGGGGCCACGGAAGGGACCCAGTACTTC.

This chain links TRBV10-2 with TRBJ2-5; D possibly corresponds to TRBD1 (6 bases). Germline V gene sequence: CDR1 WSHSY, CDR2 SAAADI. The CDR3 contains 14 residues. Trimming stripped 2 bases from V and 5 bases from J, with 12 bases between. The CDR3 loop reads CASSEGRGGETQYF. Here the CDR3 DNA reads TGCGCCAGCAGTGAGGGCAGGGGCGGGGAGACCCAGTACTTC.